This T cell receptor (beta chain) was captured by sequencing in a study of OX40 agonist ivuxolimab in advanced cancers. Study as a whole: Mean age approximately 55 years, range about 23 to 79; approximately 83% male. Prior anti-PD-1, anti-PD-L1 or anti-CTLA-4 therapy did not bar entry, and 40% to 45% had some.

The CDR3 spans 16 residues. Germline CDR1 is MGHRA and CDR2 is YSYEKL. On this clone itself: Its antigen is currently unknown. The germline gene is not matched at one end of the junction; a read error may be the cause.

Broader study findings: Expanded clones tended on average to be more numerous among CD8+ T cells than CD4+. Both blood CD4+ and CD8+ T cells showed clonal growth by week 6 at 0.1 to 3.0 mg/kg.

Clones were read by immunoSEQ multiplex PCR, and TCRdb kept only the in-frame ones, dropping some. In the table there are roughly 45,000 clones, 80% to 95% of which are singletons. This rearrangement joins TRBV4-1 to TRBJ1-2; no clear D. This TCR was recovered from an adult with an advanced solid tumor such as melanoma, head and neck, liver or kidney cancer. The material was CD4+ or CD8+ T cells sorted from blood, obtained in a trial of the OX40 agonist ivuxolimab. CDR3 region: CAGSQDEADSGYGYTF. The CDR3 DNA sequence: TGCGCCGGCAGCCAAGATGAGGCGGACTCCGGGTATGGCTACACCTTC.